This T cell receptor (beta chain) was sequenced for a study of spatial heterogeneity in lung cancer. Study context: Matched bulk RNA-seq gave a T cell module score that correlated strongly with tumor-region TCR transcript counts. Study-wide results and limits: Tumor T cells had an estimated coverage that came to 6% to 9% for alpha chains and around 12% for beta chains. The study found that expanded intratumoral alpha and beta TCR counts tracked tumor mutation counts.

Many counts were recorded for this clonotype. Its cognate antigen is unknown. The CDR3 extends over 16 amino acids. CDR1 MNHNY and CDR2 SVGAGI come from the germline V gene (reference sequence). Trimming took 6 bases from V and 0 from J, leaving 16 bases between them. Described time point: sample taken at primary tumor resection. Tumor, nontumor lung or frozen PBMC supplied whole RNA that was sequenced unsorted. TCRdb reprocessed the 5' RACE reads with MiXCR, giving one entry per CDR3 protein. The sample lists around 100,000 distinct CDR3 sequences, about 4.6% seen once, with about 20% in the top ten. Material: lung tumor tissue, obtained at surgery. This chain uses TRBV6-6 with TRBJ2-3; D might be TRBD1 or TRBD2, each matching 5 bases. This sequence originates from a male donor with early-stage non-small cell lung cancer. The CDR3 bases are TGTGCCAGCAGCCCCCGGGACCGAGGAAGCACAGATACGCAGTATTTT. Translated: CASSPRDRGSTDTQYF.